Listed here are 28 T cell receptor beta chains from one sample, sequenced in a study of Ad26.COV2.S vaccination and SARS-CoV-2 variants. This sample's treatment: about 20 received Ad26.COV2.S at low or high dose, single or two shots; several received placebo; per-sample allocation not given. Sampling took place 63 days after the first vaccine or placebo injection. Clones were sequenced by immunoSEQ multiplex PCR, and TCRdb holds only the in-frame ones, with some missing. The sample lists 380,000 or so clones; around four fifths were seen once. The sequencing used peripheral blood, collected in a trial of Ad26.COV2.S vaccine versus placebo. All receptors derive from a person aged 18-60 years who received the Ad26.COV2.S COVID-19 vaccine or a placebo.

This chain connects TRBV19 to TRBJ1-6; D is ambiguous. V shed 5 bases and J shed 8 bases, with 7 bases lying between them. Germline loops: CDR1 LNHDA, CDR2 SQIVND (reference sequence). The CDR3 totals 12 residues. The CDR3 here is CASSYGHSPLHF. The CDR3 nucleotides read TGTGCCAGTAGTTACGGGCATTCACCCCTCCACTTT.

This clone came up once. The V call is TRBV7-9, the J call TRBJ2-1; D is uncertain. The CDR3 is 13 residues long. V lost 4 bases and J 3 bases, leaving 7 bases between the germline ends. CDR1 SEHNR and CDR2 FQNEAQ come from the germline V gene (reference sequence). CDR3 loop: CASSSYNYNEQFF. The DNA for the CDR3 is TGTGCCAGCAGCTCCTACAACTACAATGAGCAGTTCTTC.

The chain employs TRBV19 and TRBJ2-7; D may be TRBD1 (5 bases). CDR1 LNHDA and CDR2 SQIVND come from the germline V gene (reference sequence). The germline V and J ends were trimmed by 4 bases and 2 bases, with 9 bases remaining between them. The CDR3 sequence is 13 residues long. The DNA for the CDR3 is TGTGCCAGTAGTAAGGACACCACCTACGAGCAGTACTTC. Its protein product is CASSKDTTYEQYF. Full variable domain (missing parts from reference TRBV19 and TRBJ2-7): DGGITQSPKYLFRKEGQNVTLSCEQNLNHDAMYWYRQDPGQGLRLIYYSQIVNDFQKGDIAEGYSVSREKKESFPLTVTSAQKNPTAFYLCASSKDTTYEQYFGPGTRLTVT.

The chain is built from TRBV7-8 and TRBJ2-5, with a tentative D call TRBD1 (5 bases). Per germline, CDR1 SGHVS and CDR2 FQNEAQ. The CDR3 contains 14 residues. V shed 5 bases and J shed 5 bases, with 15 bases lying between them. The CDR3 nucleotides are TGTGCCAGCAGCCAGGATTCAGGGTGGGAGACCCAGTACTTC. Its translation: CASSQDSGWETQYF.

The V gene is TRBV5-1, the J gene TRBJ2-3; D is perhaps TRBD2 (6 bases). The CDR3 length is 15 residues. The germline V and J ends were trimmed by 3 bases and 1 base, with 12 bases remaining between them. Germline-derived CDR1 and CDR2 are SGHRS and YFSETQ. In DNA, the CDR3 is TGCGCCAGCAGCTCCTCGTGGGGGGGCACAGATACGCAGTATTTT. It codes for CASSSSWGGTDTQYF.

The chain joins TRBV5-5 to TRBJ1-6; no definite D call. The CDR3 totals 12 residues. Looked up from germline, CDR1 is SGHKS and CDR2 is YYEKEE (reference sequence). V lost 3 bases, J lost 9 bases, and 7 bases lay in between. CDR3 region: CASSSLSSPLHF. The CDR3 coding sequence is TGTGCCAGCAGCTCCCTTTCTTCACCCCTCCACTTT.

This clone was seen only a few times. CDR3 sequence (DNA): TGTGCCAGCTCATGGGCTGAGAGCGATGAAAAACTGTTTTTT. Translating it yields CASSWAESDEKLFF. V is TRBV7-9 and J is TRBJ1-4, with D hard to call. Trimming stripped 8 bases from V and 6 bases from J, with 16 bases between. Germline V gene sequence: CDR1 SEHNR, CDR2 FQNEAQ (reference sequence). CDR3 size: 14 residues.

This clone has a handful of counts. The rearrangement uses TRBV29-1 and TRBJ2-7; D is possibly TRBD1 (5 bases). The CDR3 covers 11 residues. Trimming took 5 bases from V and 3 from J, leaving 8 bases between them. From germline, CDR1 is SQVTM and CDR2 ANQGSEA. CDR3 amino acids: CSVLQGYEQYF. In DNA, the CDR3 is TGCAGCGTTCTCCAGGGCTACGAGCAGTACTTC.

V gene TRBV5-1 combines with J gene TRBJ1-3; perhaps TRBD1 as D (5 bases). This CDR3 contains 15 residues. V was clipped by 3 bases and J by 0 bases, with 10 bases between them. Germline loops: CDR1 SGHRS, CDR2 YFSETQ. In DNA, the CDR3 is TGCGCCAGCAGCTCGACAGAAGCCTCTGGAAACACCATATATTTT. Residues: CASSSTEASGNTIYF.

CDR3 sequence: CASSPGSGEQQFF. CDR3 nucleotide sequence: TGCGCCAGCAGCCCCGGGAGCGGGGAACAGCAGTTCTTC. V usage is TRBV5-1 and J usage is TRBJ2-1; TRBD2 matches at 7 bases. Unmatched junction bases numbered 9, after V lost 4 bases and J lost 11 bases. Germline CDR1 reads SGHRS; CDR2 reads YFSETQ. The CDR3 spans 13 residues.

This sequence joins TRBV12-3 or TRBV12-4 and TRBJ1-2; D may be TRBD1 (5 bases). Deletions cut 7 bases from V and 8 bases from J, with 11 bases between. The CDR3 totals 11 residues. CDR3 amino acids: CASTGSRGYTF. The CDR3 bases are TGTGCCAGCACAGGGAGCCGGGGCTACACCTTC.

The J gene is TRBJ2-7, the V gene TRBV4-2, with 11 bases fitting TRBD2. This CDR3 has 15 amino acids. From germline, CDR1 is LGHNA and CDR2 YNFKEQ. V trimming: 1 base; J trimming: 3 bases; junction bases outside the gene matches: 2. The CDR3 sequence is CASSQVGTSGYEQYF. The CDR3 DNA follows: TGTGCCAGCAGCCAAGTGGGGACTAGCGGCTACGAGCAGTACTTC.

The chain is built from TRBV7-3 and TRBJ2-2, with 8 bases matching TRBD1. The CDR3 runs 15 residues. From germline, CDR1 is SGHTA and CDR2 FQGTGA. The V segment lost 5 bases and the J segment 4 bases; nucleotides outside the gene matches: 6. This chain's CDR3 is CASSHSGGSTGELFF. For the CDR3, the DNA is TGTGCCAGCAGCCACTCAGGGGGCAGCACCGGGGAGCTGTTTTTT.

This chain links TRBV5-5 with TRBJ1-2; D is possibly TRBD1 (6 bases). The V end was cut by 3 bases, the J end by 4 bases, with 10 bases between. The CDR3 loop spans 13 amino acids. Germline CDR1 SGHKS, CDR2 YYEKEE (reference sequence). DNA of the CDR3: TGTGCCAGCAGCTCGACAGGAGCCTATGGCTACACCTTC. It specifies CASSSTGAYGYTF.

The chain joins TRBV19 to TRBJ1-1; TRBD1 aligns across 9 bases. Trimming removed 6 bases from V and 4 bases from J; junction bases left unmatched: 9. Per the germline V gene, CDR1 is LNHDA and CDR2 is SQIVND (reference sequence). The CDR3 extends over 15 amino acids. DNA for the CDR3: TGTGCCAGTAGACGTGGGGGACAGGGAAGCACTGAAGCTTTCTTT. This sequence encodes CASRRGGQGSTEAFF.

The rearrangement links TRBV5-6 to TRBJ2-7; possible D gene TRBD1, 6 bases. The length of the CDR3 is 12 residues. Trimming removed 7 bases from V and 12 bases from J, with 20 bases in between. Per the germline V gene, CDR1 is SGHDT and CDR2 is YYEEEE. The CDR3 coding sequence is TGTGCCAGCTATTGGACGCTGGACAGACGGTACTTC. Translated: CASYWTLDRRYF.

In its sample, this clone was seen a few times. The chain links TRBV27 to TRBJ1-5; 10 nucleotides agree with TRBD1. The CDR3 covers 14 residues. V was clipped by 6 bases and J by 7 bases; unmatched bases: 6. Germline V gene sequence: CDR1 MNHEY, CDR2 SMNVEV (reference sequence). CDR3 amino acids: CASRKTGGGQPQHF. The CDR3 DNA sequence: TGTGCCAGCAGAAAGACAGGGGGCGGGCAGCCCCAGCATTTT.

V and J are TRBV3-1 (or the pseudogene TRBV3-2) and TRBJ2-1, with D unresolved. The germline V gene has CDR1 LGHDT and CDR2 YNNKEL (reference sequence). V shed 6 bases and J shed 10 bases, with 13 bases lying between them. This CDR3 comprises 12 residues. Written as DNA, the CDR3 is TGTGCCAGCAGAGCCACTTGGGGAGAGCAGTTCTTC. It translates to CASRATWGEQFF.

The CDR3 region has the DNA TGTGCCAGCAGTGGACTAGCGGGGAGCAATGAGCAGTTCTTC. It translates to CASSGLAGSNEQFF. The chain has TRBV5-6 and TRBJ2-1; 12 nucleotides line up with TRBD2. The germline V gene has CDR1 SGHDT and CDR2 YYEEEE. After removal of 5 bases from V and 6 bases from J, the junction contained 3 bases not matched to a gene. This CDR3 region has 14 residues.

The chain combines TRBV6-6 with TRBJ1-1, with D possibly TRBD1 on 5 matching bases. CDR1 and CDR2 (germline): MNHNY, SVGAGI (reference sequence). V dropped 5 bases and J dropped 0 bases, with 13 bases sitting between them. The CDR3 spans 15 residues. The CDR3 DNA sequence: TGTGCCAGCAGTAGGGCGGGGGAGGTGAACACTGAAGCTTTCTTT. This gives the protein CASSRAGEVNTEAFF.

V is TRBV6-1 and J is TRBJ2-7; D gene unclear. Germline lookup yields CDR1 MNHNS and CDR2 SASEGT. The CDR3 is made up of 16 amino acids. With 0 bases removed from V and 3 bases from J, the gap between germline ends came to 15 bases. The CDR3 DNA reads TGTGCCAGCAGTGAAGCGCTTCGGCAGGAATACTACGAGCAGTACTTC. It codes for CASSEALRQEYYEQYF.

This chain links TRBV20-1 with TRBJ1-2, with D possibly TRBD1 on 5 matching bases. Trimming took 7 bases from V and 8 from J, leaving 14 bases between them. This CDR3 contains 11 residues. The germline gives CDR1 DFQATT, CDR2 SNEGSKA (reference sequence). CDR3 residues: CSGGTGPGYTF. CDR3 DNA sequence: TGCAGTGGCGGTACAGGACCCGGCTACACCTTC.

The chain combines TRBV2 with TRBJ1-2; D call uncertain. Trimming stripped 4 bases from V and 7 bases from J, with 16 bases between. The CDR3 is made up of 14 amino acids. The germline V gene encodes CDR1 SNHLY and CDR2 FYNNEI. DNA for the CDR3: TGTGCCAGCAGTGGGGAGGGCGCTTTAAGTGGCTACACCTTC. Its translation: CASSGEGALSGYTF.

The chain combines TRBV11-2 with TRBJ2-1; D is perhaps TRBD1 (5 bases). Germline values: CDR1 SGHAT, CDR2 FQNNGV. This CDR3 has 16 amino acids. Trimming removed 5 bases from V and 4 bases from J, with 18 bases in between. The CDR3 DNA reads TGTGCCAGCAGCCCCAGGGAAGGGGCGAATTACAATGAGCAGTTCTTC. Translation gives CASSPREGANYNEQFF.

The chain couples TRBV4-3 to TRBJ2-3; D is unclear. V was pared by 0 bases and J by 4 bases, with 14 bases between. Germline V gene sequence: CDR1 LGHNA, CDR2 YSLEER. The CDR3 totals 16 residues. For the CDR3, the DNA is TGCGCCAGCAGCCAAGATAGCCCAGCCAGTCCAGATACGCAGTATTTT. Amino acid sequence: CASSQDSPASPDTQYF.

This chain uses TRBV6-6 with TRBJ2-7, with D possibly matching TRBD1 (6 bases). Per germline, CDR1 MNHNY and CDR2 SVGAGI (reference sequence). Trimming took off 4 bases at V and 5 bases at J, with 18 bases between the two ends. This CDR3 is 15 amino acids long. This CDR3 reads CASSSLPQGSHEQYF. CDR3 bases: TGTGCCAGCAGTTCCCTTCCCCAGGGGTCCCACGAGCAGTACTTC.

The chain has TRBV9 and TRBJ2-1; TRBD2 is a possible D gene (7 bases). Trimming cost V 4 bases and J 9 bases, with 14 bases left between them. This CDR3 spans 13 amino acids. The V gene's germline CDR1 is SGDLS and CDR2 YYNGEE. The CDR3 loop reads CASSLGGPGEQFF. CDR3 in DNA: TGTGCCAGCAGCCTGGGGGGGCCCGGTGAGCAGTTCTTC.

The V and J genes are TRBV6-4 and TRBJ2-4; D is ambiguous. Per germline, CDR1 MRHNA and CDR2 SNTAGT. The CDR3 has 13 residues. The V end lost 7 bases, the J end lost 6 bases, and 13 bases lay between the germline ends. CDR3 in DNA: TGTGCCAGCACCTCGATGGGTGGAAACATTCAGTACTTC. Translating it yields CASTSMGGNIQYF.